This T cell receptor beta chain stems from a study of blood T cells in healthy people across ages. Points from the study as a whole: Diversity was higher, and naive CD4+ cells more numerous, in long-lived donors than in aged donors.

A few counts support this clonotype. Its antigen is not known. The use of a sample-barcoded 5' primer and a J-beta primer mix characterized a second PCR of roughly 7 to 12 cycles. Each single sample gave us at least 2.5 million CDR3-containing paired-end reads. TCRdb fed the 5' RACE reads into MiXCR, producing one record per CDR3 protein. This sample has hundreds of thousands of distinct CDR3 sequences, with about 26% found just once. These data also featured in a second study, about T cells of mothers and their children. Turning to that study: There were no persistent microchimeric T cell clones detected.

Sequencing input: blood. The sequence derives from a boy aged 5-17 years in good health.

Written as DNA, the CDR3 is TGCAGTGCTAGGACTACTCCCGGGACATATCATGGCTACACCTTC. Translating gives CSARTTPGTYHGYTF. The J gene is TRBJ1-2, the V gene TRBV20-1, with a tentative D call TRBD1 (6 bases). V lost 3 bases, J lost 6 bases, and 20 bases lay in between. CDR1 is DFQATT and CDR2 is SNEGSKA in the germline V gene (reference sequence). This CDR3 spans 15 amino acids.